This T cell receptor (beta chain) was sequenced for a study of spatial heterogeneity in lung cancer. TCRdb itself ran the 5' RACE reads through MiXCR, one entry per CDR3 protein. The sample comprises approximately 24,000 distinct CDR3 sequences, around 4.6% of which are singletons, and less than 5.5% rests with the top ten. This clonotype has at least ten counts. Regarding time point: sample taken at primary tumor resection. Extraction of whole RNA from tumor, nontumor lung or frozen PBMC preceded unsorted sequencing. This CDR3 has 16 residues. V was cut by 0 bases and J by 0 bases, with 9 bases left in between. Germline CDR1 is SGHTS and CDR2 is YDEGEE.

The source of this sequence is a male donor with early-stage non-small cell lung cancer. This chain joins TRBV5-8 and TRBJ2-2; tentative D call: TRBD2 (5 bases). Material: PBMCs, obtained at surgery. The CDR3 here is CASSLAEGPNTGELFF. CDR3 in DNA: TGTGCCAGCAGCTTGGCCGAGGGTCCGAACACCGGGGAGCTGTTTTTT.